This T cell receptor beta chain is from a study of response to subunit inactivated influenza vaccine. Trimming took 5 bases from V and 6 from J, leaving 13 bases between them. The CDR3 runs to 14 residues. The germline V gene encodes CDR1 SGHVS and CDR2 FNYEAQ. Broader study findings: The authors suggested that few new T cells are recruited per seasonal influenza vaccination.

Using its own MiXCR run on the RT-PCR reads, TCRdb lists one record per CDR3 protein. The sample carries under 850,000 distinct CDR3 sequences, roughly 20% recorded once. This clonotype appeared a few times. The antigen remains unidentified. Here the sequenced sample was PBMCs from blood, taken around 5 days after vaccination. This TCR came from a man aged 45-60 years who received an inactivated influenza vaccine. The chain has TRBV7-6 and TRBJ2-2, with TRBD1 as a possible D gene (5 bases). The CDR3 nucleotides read TGTGCCAGCAGCATTGACAGATTCCCCGGGGAGCTGTTTTTT. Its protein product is CASSIDRFPGELFF.